This T cell receptor (beta chain) was sequenced during a study of blood T cell repertoires in COVID-19. Per the germline V gene, CDR1 is KGHSH and CDR2 is LQKENI. V was clipped by 2 bases and J by 3 bases, with 8 bases between them. This CDR3 contains 13 residues. Sequenced by immunoSEQ multiplex PCR; TCRdb stores in-frame clones only, minus some. The sample consists of around 15,000 clones, 80% of them appearing once. The chain couples TRBV18 to TRBJ2-7; D is ambiguous. The specimen sequenced was peripheral blood. The sequence was collected from a human donor in a cohort sampled during active COVID-19. CDR3 region: CASSPKRYYEQYF. CDR3 bases: TGTGCCAGCTCACCAAAACGGTACTACGAGCAGTACTTC.